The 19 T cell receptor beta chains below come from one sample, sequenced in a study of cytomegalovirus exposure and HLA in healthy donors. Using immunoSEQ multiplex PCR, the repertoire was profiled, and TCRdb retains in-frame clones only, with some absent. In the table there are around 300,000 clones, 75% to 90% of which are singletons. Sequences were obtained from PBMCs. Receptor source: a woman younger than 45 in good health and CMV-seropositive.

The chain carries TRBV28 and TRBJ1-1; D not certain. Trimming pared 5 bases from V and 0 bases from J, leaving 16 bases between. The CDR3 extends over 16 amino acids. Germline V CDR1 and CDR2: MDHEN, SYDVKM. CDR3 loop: CASSPPLRGLNTEAFF. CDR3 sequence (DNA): TGTGCCAGCAGTCCCCCCTTGCGCGGCCTGAACACTGAAGCTTTCTTT.

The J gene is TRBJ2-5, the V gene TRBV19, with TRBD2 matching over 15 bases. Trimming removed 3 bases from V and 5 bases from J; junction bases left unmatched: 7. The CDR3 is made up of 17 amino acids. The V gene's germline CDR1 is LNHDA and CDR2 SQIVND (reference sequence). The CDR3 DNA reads TGTGCCAGTAGTATCCGCGGGACTAGCGGGAGGCGGGAGACCCAGTACTTC. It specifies CASSIRGTSGRRETQYF.

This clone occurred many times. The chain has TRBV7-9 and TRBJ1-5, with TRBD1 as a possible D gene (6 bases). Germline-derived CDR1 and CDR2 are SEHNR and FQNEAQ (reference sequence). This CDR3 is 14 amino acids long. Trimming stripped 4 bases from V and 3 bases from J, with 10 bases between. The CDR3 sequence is CASSSGQYNQPQHF. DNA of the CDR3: TGTGCCAGCAGCTCTGGACAGTACAATCAGCCCCAGCATTTT.

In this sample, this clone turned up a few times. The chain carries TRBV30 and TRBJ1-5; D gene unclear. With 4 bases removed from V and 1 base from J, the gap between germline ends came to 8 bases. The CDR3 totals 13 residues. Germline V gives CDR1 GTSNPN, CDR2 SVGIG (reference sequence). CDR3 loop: CAWKAESNQPQHF. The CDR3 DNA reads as TGTGCCTGGAAGGCGGAGAGCAATCAGCCCCAGCATTTT.

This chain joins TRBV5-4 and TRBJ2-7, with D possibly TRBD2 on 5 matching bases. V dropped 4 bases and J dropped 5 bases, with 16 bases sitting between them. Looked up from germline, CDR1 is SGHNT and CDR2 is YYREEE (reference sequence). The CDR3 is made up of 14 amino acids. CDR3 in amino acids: CASSPGGDPHEQYF. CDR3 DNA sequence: TGTGCCAGCAGCCCTGGAGGAGATCCCCACGAGCAGTACTTC. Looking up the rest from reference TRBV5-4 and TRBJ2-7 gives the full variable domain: ETGVTQSPTHLIKTRGQQVTLRCSSQSGHNTVSWYQQALGQGPQFIFQYYREEENGRGNFPPRFSGLQFPNYSSELNVNALELDDSALYLCASSPGGDPHEQYFGPGTRLTVT.

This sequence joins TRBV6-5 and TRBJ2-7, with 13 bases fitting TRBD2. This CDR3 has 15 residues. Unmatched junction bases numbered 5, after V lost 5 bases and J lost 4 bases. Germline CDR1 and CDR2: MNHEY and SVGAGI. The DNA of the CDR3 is TGTGCCAGCAGTCAACTAGCGGGAGGGGCGTACGAGCAGTACTTC. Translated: CASSQLAGGAYEQYF.

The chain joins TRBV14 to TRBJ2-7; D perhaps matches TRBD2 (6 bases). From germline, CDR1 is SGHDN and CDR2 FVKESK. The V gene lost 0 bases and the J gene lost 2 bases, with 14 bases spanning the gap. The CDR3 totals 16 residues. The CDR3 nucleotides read TGTGCCAGCAGCCAAGAACGAGGACTATTTACCTACGAGCAGTACTTC. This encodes CASSQERGLFTYEQYF.

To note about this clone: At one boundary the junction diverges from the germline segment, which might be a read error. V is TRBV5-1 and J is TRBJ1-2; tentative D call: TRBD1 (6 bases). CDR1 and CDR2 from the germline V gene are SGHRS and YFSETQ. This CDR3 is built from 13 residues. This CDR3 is CASSSTGTSTPAF. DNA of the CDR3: TGCGCCAGCAGCTCGACCGGGACAAGCACCCCAGCCTTC.

This CDR3 is CASGQGPNQPQHF. CDR3 bases: TGTGCCAGCGGACAGGGCCCAAATCAGCCCCAGCATTTT. V and J are TRBV2 and TRBJ1-5, with TRBD1 matching 8 bases. The V gene's germline CDR1 is SNHLY and CDR2 FYNNEI. V shed 8 bases, J shed 4 bases, and the junction held 4 bases outside the gene matches. The length of the CDR3 is 13 residues.

CDR3: CASRIQDNYGYTF. The DNA of the CDR3 is TGTGCCAGCAGGATTCAGGATAACTATGGCTACACCTTC. V and J are TRBV2 and TRBJ1-2; unclear D gene. CDR1 SNHLY and CDR2 FYNNEI come from the germline V gene. The CDR3 contains 13 residues. Trimming removed 6 bases from V and 1 base from J, with 9 bases in between. The variable domain in full, completed from reference TRBV2 and TRBJ1-2, reads EPEVTQTPSHQVTQMGQEVILRCVPISNHLYFYWYRQILGQKVEFLVSFYNNEISEKSEIFDDQFSVERPDGSNFTLKIRSTKLEDSAMYFCASRIQDNYGYTFGSGTRLTVV.

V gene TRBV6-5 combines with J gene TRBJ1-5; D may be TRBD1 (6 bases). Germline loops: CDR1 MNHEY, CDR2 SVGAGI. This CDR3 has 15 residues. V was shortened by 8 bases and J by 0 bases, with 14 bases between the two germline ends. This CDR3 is CASARTADSNQPQHF. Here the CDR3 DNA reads TGTGCCAGCGCCCGGACAGCCGATAGCAATCAGCCCCAGCATTTT.

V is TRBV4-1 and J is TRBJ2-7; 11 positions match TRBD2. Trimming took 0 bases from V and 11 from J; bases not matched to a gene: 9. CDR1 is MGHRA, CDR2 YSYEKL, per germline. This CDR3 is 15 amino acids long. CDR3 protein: CASSQDEGLAEKEYF. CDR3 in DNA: TGCGCCAGCAGCCAAGATGAGGGACTAGCGGAGAAAGAGTACTTC.

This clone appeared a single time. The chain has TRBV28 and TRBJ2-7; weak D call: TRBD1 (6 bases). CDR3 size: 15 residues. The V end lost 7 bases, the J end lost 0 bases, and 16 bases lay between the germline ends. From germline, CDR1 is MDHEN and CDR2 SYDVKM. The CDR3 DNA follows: TGTGCCAGCACTACAGGGCCCAGCAGCTCCTACGAGCAGTACTTC. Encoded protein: CASTTGPSSSYEQYF.

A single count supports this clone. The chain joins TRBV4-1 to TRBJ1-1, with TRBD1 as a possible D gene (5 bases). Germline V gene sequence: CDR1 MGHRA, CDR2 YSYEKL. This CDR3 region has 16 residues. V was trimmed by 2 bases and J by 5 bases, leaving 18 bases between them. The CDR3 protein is CASSQPEGAGWTEAFF. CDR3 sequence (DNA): TGCGCCAGCAGCCAACCGGAAGGGGCAGGGTGGACTGAAGCTTTCTTT.

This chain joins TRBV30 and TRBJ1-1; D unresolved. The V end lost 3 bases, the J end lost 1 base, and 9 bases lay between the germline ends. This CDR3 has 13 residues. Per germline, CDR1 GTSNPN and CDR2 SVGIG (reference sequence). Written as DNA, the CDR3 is TGTGCCTGGAGCTCCTCGACGAACACTGAAGCTTTCTTT. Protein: CAWSSSTNTEAFF.

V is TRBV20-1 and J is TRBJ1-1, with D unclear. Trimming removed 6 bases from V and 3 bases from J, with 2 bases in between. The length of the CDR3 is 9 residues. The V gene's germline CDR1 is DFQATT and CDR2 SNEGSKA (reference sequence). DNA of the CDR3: TGCAGTGCGTACACTGAAGCTTTCTTT. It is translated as CSAYTEAFF.

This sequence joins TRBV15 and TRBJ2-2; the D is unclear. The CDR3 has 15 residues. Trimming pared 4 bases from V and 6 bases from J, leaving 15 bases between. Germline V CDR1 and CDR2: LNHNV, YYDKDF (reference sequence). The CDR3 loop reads CATSNGRNRAGELFF. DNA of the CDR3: TGTGCCACCAGCAACGGAAGAAACCGGGCCGGGGAGCTGTTTTTT.

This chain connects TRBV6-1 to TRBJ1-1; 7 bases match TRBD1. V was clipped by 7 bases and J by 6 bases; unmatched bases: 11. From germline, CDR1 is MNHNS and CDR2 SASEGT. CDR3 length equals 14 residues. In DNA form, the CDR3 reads TGTGCCAGCATCCGAGGGGGCCTACTTTCTGAAGCTTTCTTT. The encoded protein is CASIRGGLLSEAFF.

The CDR3 is CASSLSYRDTGELFF. Here the CDR3 DNA reads TGTGCCAGCAGCCTTAGCTACAGGGACACCGGGGAGCTGTTTTTT. This sequence joins TRBV5-6 and TRBJ2-2, with D maybe TRBD1 (6 bases). The CDR3 runs 15 residues. Per germline, CDR1 SGHDT and CDR2 YYEEEE. The V and J ends lost 4 bases and 3 bases respectively, with 13 bases between them.